The T cell receptor (beta chain) described here comes from a study of fetal regulatory T cell absence and autoimmunity. Study outcomes and limitations: Pancreas TCRs were oligoclonally enriched versus cord blood, some clones over 85-fold.

Here immunoSEQ multiplex PCR was the method, and the copy in TCRdb shows in-frame clones only, minus some. This table has roughly 95,000 clones, about two thirds appearing once. The CDR3 runs to 17 residues. A remark on this clone: Its cognate antigen is unknown.

Sequencing used pancreas tissue. This clonotype originated in a male donor with IPEX syndrome. The gene calls are TRBV21-1 and TRBJ2-7; TRBD2 is the table's D call, not checked against the DNA. TRBV21-1 is reported as a pseudogene. In DNA, the CDR3 is TGTGCCAGCAGCAAAGTGACTACAGAAGTACCCTTCTACGAGCAGTACTTC. It specifies CASSKVTTEVPFYEQYF.